Listed here is a single TCR beta chain. The CDR3 is 16 residues long. V was clipped by 6 bases and J by 1 base; unmatched bases: 9. CDR1 SGHAT and CDR2 FQNNGV come from the germline V gene. Authors' analysis steps: Cell counts per sample came from amplifying reference gene primers. Data came from immunoSEQ multiplex PCR; TCRdb stores just in-frame clones and leaves some out. V and J calls and clone size come straight from that table; D and trimming were deduced from the DNA. Of under 300,000 clones in the sample, less than 90% are singletons; the top ten hold approximately 12%. This entry is derived from a study of blood T cell repertoires in COVID-19. Study background: Sources were T cells, B-cell-depleted T cells, or PBMCs; the material itself was cDNA or gDNA.

The V call is TRBV11-2, the J call TRBJ2-5; 9 bases fit TRBD2. The clonotype comes from a woman aged 25 to 39 with COVID-19, enrolled during active disease. The sequencing sample was made of peripheral blood. The CDR3 region is CASSSSGGLAQETQYF. The CDR3, as DNA: TGTGCCAGCAGTTCCAGCGGGGGGCTCGCCCAAGAGACCCAGTACTTC. Drawing the rest from reference TRBV11-2 and TRBJ2-5, the complete variable domain is EAGVAQSPRYKIIEKRQSVAFWCNPISGHATLYWYQQILGQGPKLLIQFQNNGVVDDSQLPKDRFSAERLKGVDSTLKIQPAKLEDSAVYLCASSSSGGLAQETQYFGPGTRLLVL.